The next 5 T cell receptor beta chains were all read from a single sample in a study of monozygotic twins with inflammatory bowel disease. TCRdb reprocessed the 5' RACE reads and keeps a single row for each CDR3 protein, giving no DNA. This sample's clone table lists tens of thousands of distinct CDR3 sequences. Sequenced material: blood. Receptors originate from a human donor with ulcerative colitis or Crohn's disease, or a healthy co-twin of an affected twin (not recorded which).

This chain connects TRBV4-1 to TRBJ1-4; TCRdb lists TRBD1, though no DNA is available to test this call. Germline values: CDR1 MGHRA, CDR2 YSYEKL. The CDR3 has 17 amino acids. This chain's CDR3 is CASSQDPQGGINEKLFF.

The chain employs TRBV12-3 or TRBV12-4 and TRBJ1-3. The CDR3 extends over 16 amino acids. The CDR3 protein is CASSLLGGPSGNTIYF.

The chain has TRBV6-1 and TRBJ2-2; there is no DNA to check the TCRdb D call of TRBD1. The CDR3 spans 15 residues. CDR1 is MNHNS, CDR2 SASEGT, per germline. The CDR3 here is CASTLSDRNTGELFF.

The chain couples TRBV7-6 to TRBJ2-1; the D call from TCRdb, TRBD1, cannot be confirmed without DNA. The germline V gene has CDR1 SGHVS and CDR2 FNYEAQ. CDR3 size: 16 residues. The CDR3 region is CASSVGQGGTYNEQFF.

The chain carries TRBV28 and TRBJ2-1; there is no DNA to check the TCRdb D call of TRBD1. The CDR3 is 17 amino acids. Germline lookup yields CDR1 MDHEN and CDR2 SYDVKM. CDR3 sequence reads: CASRSLGGLGTDNEQFF.